Listed below are T cell receptor beta chains from one sample, sequenced in a study of blood T cell repertoires in COVID-19. Profiled with immunoSEQ multiplex PCR; TCRdb holds only in-frame clones, not every one. Of about 250,000 clones in the sample, roughly 87% were seen once. Sequenced input: peripheral blood. These receptors originate from a woman aged 25 to 39 with acute or convalescent COVID-19. Each CDR3 is given with its conserved first and last residue. A D gene is named only where the DNA matches it firmly. Only some rows state a clone size, as once, few, many or a class for expanded clones.

d_call	clone_size	v_call	j_call	cdr3_aa	cdr3_nt
.	.	TRBV5-6	TRBJ1-4	CASSPRNPATNEKLFF	TGTGCCAGCAGCCCGAGAAATCCTGCAACTAATGAAAAACTGTTTTTT
.	once	TRBV18	TRBJ2-7	CASSPPEAHEQYF	TGTGCCAGCTCACCACCCGAGGCCCACGAGCAGTACTTC
.	.	TRBV11-3	TRBJ2-1	CASSRDTSYNEQFF	TGTGCCAGCAGCCGGGACACCTCCTACAATGAGCAGTTCTTC
.	.	TRBV6-5	TRBJ1-5	CASSYSAREGNQPQHF	TGTGCCAGCAGTTACTCTGCCAGGGAGGGCAATCAGCCCCAGCATTTT
.	once	TRBV5-6	TRBJ1-5	CASSLNNRDQPQHF	TGTGCCAGCAGCCTAAATAACAGGGATCAGCCCCAGCATTTT
TRBD2	few	TRBV5-1	TRBJ2-7	CASSLAGKKGYEQYF	TGCGCCAGCAGCTTAGCGGGAAAGAAAGGATACGAGCAGTACTTC
.	few	TRBV11-2	TRBJ2-7	CASSLAYRGGQYF	TGTGCCAGCAGCTTAGCGTACAGGGGAGGGCAGTACTTC
TRBD1	.	TRBV30	TRBJ2-7	CAWGQGYEQYF	TGTGCCTGGGGACAGGGCTACGAGCAGTACTTC
TRBD1	.	TRBV11-1	TRBJ2-7	CASSRTGEFMEQYF	TGTGCCAGCAGTCGGACAGGGGAATTTATGGAGCAGTACTTC
TRBD2	.	TRBV28	TRBJ2-5	CASSVAGGGQETQYF	TGTGCCAGCAGTGTAGCGGGAGGGGGACAAGAGACCCAGTACTTC
.	.	TRBV30	TRBJ2-1	CAWGPPGVHEQFF	TGTGCCTGGGGACCCCCCGGGGTTCATGAGCAGTTCTTC
TRBD1	.	TRBV7-2	TRBJ1-1	CASSDLTGGAFLLRSFF	TGTGCCAGCAGCGACTTGACAGGGGGCGCGTTTTTATTACGGTCCTTCTTT
TRBD1	.	TRBV15	TRBJ1-5	CATSTNTRGRHQPQHF	TGTGCCACCAGCACTAATACCAGGGGGCGGCATCAGCCCCAGCATTTT
.	.	TRBV4-1	TRBJ2-4	CASSVEHLAKNIQYF	TGCGCCAGCAGCGTTGAGCACCTAGCCAAAAACATTCAGTACTTC
.	.	TRBV11-2	TRBJ2-7	CASSLDFRYEQYF	TGTGCCAGCAGCTTAGATTTCCGGTACGAGCAGTACTTC
.	.	TRBV6-5	TRBJ2-1	CASNQAAGEQFF	TGTGCCAGCAACCAGGCCGCCGGTGAGCAGTTCTTC
TRBD2	.	TRBV11-2	TRBJ2-3	CASSLRAGGADTQYF	TGTGCCAGCAGCTTACGAGCGGGAGGGGCAGATACGCAGTATTTT
TRBD2	.	TRBV6-6	TRBJ2-7	CASSLRRTSGTYEQYF	TGTGCCAGCAGTTTGCGTCGGACTAGCGGAACCTACGAGCAGTACTTC
.	.	TRBV7-9	TRBJ1-1	CASSSGQNTEAFF	TGTGCCAGCAGCTCGGGACAGAACACTGAAGCTTTCTTT
.	.	TRBV13	TRBJ2-7	CASSSTESTPYEQYF	TGTGCCAGCAGCTCCACAGAATCCACACCATACGAGCAGTACTTC
TRBD2	few	TRBV29-1	TRBJ2-7	CSVLAGVLIDEQYF	TGCAGCGTCTTAGCGGGAGTCCTCATAGACGAGCAGTACTTC
.	.	TRBV9	TRBJ2-7	CASSEPRPFGYEQYF	TGTGCCAGCAGCGAGCCCAGGCCCTTTGGCTACGAGCAGTACTTC
TRBD2	few	TRBV6-1	TRBJ2-3	CASSASFFGGTDTQYF	TGTGCCAGCAGTGCCTCGTTCTTCGGGGGGACAGATACGCAGTATTTT
TRBD2	.	TRBV4-1	TRBJ2-1	CASSQDGLAGAPDDNEQFF	TGCGCCAGCAGCCAAGATGGACTAGCGGGAGCCCCGGACGACAATGAGCAGTTCTTC
.	.	TRBV4-2	TRBJ1-4	CASSSQEFNEKLFF	TGTGCCAGCAGCTCACAGGAGTTCAATGAAAAACTGTTTTTT
TRBD1	.	TRBV6-5	TRBJ2-7	CASSFPGQSPAEQYF	TGTGCCAGCAGTTTCCCGGGACAGAGTCCGGCCGAGCAGTACTTC
.	.	TRBV24-1	TRBJ2-1	CATSDLLGQTDSYNEQFF	TGTGCCACCAGTGATCTCCTCGGACAGACGGACTCCTACAATGAGCAGTTCTTC
.	.	TRBV10-1	TRBJ2-1	CASRDSGNDNEQFF	TGCGCCAGCAGGGACTCGGGGAATGACAATGAGCAGTTCTTC
TRBD2	.	TRBV7-8	TRBJ2-7	CASSLIRLAGTLRSYEQYF	TGTGCCAGCAGCTTAATAAGACTAGCGGGAACACTCCGTTCCTACGAGCAGTACTTC
TRBD2	.	TRBV3-1/TRBV3-2	TRBJ2-3	CASSRGSGRAPDTQYF	TGTGCCAGCAGCCGTGGTAGCGGGAGGGCCCCAGATACGCAGTATTTT
TRBD1	.	TRBV24-1	TRBJ2-3	CATSGTGGFGDTQYF	TGTGCCACCTCCGGGACAGGGGGCTTCGGAGATACGCAGTATTTT
.	.	TRBV15	TRBJ1-5	CATSRLDRYSNQPQHF	TGTGCCACCAGCAGATTGGACAGATATAGCAATCAGCCCCAGCATTTT